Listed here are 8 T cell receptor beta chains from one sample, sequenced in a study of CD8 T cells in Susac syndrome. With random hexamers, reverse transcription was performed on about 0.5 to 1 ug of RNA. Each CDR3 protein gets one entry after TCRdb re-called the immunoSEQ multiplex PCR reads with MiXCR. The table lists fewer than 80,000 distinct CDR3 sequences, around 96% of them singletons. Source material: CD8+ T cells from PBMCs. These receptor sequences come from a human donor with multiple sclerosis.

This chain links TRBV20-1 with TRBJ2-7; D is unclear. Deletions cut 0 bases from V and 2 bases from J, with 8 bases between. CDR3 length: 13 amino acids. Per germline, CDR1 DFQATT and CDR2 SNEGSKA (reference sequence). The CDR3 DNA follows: TGCAGTGCTAGAGATCTGCGAGCCTACGAGCAGTACTTC. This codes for CSARDLRAYEQYF.

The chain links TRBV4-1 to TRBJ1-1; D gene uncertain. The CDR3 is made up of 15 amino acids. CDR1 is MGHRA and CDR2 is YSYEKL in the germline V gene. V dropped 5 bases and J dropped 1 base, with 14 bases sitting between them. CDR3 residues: CASSAWHDQNTEAFF. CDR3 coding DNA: TGCGCCAGCAGCGCCTGGCATGACCAGAACACTGAAGCTTTCTTT.

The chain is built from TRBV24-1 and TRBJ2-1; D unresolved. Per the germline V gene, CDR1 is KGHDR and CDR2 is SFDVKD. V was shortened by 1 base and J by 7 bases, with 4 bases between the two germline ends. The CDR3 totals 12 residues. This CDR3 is CATSDLWNEQFF. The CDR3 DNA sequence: TGTGCCACCAGTGATTTATGGAATGAGCAGTTCTTC.

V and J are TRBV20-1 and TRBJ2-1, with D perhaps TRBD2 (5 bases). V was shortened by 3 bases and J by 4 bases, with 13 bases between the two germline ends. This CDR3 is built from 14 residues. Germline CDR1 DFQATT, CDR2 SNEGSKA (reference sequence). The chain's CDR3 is CSARSSWTYNEQFF. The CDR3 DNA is TGCAGTGCTAGGTCTAGTTGGACTTACAATGAGCAGTTCTTC.

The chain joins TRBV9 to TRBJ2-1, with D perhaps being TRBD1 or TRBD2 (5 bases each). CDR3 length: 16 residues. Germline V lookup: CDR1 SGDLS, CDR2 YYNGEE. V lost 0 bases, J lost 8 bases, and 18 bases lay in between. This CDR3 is CASSVVGTSLEDEQFF. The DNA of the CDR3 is TGTGCCAGCAGCGTAGTAGGGACCTCCCTGGAGGATGAGCAGTTCTTC.

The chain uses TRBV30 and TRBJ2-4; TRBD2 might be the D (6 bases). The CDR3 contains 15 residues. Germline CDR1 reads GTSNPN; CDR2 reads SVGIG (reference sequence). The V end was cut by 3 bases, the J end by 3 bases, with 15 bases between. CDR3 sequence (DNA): TGTGCCTGGAGACAAACGGGACTGGGCAAAAACATTCAGTACTTC. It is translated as CAWRQTGLGKNIQYF.

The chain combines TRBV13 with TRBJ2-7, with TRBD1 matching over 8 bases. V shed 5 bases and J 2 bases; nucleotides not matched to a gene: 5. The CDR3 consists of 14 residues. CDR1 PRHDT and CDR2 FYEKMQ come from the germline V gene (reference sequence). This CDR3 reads CASSHGTGAYEQYF. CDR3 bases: TGTGCCAGCAGCCACGGGACAGGAGCCTACGAGCAGTACTTC.

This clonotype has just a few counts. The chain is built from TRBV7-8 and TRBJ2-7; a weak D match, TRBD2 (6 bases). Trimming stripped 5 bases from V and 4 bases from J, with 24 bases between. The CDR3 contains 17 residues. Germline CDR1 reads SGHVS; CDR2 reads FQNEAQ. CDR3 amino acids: CASSPTGAGKKDYEQYF. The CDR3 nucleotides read TGTGCCAGCAGCCCCACTGGGGCGGGGAAGAAGGATTACGAGCAGTACTTC.